This TCR beta chain came from a study of low-dose radiotherapy and immunotherapy resistance in tumors. Study at large: A total of 6.5 Gy was given to Cohort 1 as 0.5 Gy per fraction every 2 weeks.

First-strand cDNA used TRAV- and TRBV-specific primers, covering alpha and beta chains. PCR amplification of the TCRs was performed with Phusion for 20 PCR cycles, and it relied on a constant-region primer together with a V-primer adapter. Using its own MiXCR run on the reads, TCRdb lists one record per CDR3 protein. The table includes 95,000 to 100,000 distinct CDR3 sequences, less than 25% detected once. Time point defined: after trial treatment. Treatment denoted: LDRT plus nivolumab, ipilimumab, low-dose cyclophosphamide and aspirin (RACIN trial). Nivolumab, ipilimumab, aspirin, low-dose cyclophosphamide and low-dose radiotherapy were all administered to the donors. Germline V gene sequence: CDR1 SGDLS, CDR2 YYNGEE. V lost 2 bases and J 10 bases, leaving 12 bases between the germline ends. This CDR3 spans 12 amino acids.

The TCR was taken from a male donor with prostate cancer. V usage is TRBV9 and J usage is TRBJ1-1; the D is unclear. Specimen: PBMCs, collected after low-dose radiotherapy plus immunotherapy. Written as DNA, the CDR3 is TGTGCCAGCAGCGTCCCGGACGGGTTAGCTTTCTTT. This codes for CASSVPDGLAFF.